This entry lists 14 T cell receptor beta chains sequenced from one sample in a study of PD-L1 blockade in urothelial cancer. The repertoire was sequenced with immunoSEQ multiplex PCR; TCRdb's copy has only in-frame clones and lacks some. The sample has around 80,000 clones, roughly 87% seen once. Sample: PBMCs, taken around atezolizumab (anti-PD-L1) treatment. The receptors were sampled from a woman in her seventies with urothelial cancer.

The rearrangement links TRBV11-2 to TRBJ1-5, with D possibly TRBD1 on 5 matching bases. Trimming removed 6 bases at V and 6 bases at J, with 12 bases between. Germline assignment: CDR1 SGHAT and CDR2 FQNNGV. This CDR3 is 13 amino acids long. The CDR3 DNA reads as TGTGCCAGCAGTTCAGGGCTAGGTCAGCCCCAGCATTTT. It encodes CASSSGLGQPQHF.

This clone has a handful of counts. This CDR3 is also generated by other DNA sequences in the sample. The rearrangement links TRBV19 to TRBJ1-1; unclear D gene. The germline CDR1 and CDR2 sequences are LNHDA and SQIVND (reference sequence). Trimming removed 0 bases at V and 3 bases at J, with 8 bases between. The CDR3 length is 14 residues. CDR3 in DNA: TGTGCCAGTAGTATAGATCGCGGGGACACTGAAGCTTTCTTT. This sequence encodes CASSIDRGDTEAFF.

The chain recombines TRBV28 with TRBJ2-3, with TRBD2 as a possible D gene (5 bases). CDR1 and CDR2 (germline): MDHEN, SYDVKM. This CDR3 is 13 amino acids long. V shed 7 bases and J shed 0 bases, with 8 bases lying between them. CDR3 in DNA: TGTGCCAGCATCCGGGGAAGCACAGATACGCAGTATTTT. Protein sequence: CASIRGSTDTQYF.

The chain carries TRBV4-2 and TRBJ2-7, with 9 bases lining up with TRBD1. The V and J ends lost 3 bases and 2 bases, in that order; junction bases with no gene match: 8. Germline V CDR1 and CDR2: LGHNA, YNFKEQ. There are 16 residues in the CDR3. The CDR3 region has the DNA TGTGCCAGCAGCCACGAACCCGGGACAGGGACCTACGAGCAGTACTTC. It is translated as CASSHEPGTGTYEQYF.

This clone turned up a few times. The sample holds other DNA sequences that translate to the same CDR3. This rearrangement joins TRBV27 to TRBJ2-7, with TRBD1 matching 10 bases. The CDR3 has 16 amino acids. Germline lookup yields CDR1 MNHEY and CDR2 SMNVEV (reference sequence). Trimming at V came to 5 bases and at J to 3 bases, leaving 10 bases not matched to a gene. In DNA form, the CDR3 reads TGTGCCAGCAGTCCTGCGGGACAGGGGAATCTCTACGAGCAGTACTTC. Protein sequence: CASSPAGQGNLYEQYF.

The V gene is TRBV5-1, the J gene TRBJ2-7; 9 nucleotides match TRBD2. Per germline, CDR1 SGHRS and CDR2 YFSETQ. The CDR3 spans 18 residues. The ends lost 2 bases at V and 2 bases at J; junction bases unmatched: 14. CDR3 in DNA: TGCGCCAGCAGCTTCGGACAGCGAGGACTAGCGAGGCCCTACGAGCAGTACTTC. It translates to CASSFGQRGLARPYEQYF.

In this sample, this clone turned up once. CDR3: CASSGEGGRFVNTEAFF. DNA for the CDR3: TGTGCCAGCAGCGGGGAGGGGGGTAGGTTTGTGAACACTGAAGCTTTCTTT. This chain uses TRBV7-9 with TRBJ1-1; the D gene is possibly TRBD1 (6 bases). CDR3 length equals 17 residues. Germline CDR1 is SEHNR and CDR2 is FQNEAQ (reference sequence). Trimming left V 5 bases short and J 0 bases short, with 19 bases between.

The V and J genes are TRBV10-2 and TRBJ1-5; D unclear. CDR3 length: 15 residues. Germline V lookup: CDR1 WSHSY, CDR2 SAAADI. V dropped 0 bases and J dropped 4 bases, with 10 bases sitting between them. The CDR3 loop reads CASSESRGGNQPQHF. The CDR3 DNA reads as TGCGCCAGCAGTGAGTCCCGGGGTGGAAATCAGCCCCAGCATTTT.

This clone was seen a single time. The chain recombines TRBV11-2 with TRBJ1-1, with D tentatively TRBD1 (5 bases). Germline V gene lookup returns CDR1 SGHAT and CDR2 FQNNGV. This CDR3 is 14 amino acids long. The ends were cut back, 2 bases at V and 11 bases at J, with 18 bases in the middle. The DNA of the CDR3 is TGTGCCAGCAGCTTACTGGCCATGGGGCGTATGGCTTTCTTT. This translates into CASSLLAMGRMAFF.

This chain connects TRBV4-3 to TRBJ2-2, with D unclear. Looked up from germline, CDR1 is LGHNA and CDR2 is YSLEER. This CDR3 is 14 amino acids long. The V end lost 3 bases, the J end lost 1 base, and 6 bases lay between the germline ends. In DNA form, the CDR3 reads TGCGCCAGCAGCCATTCAGGGAACACCGGGGAGCTGTTTTTT. Translating it yields CASSHSGNTGELFF.

V gene TRBV18 combines with J gene TRBJ1-2; a weak D match, TRBD1 (5 bases). Germline V CDR1 and CDR2: KGHSH, LQKENI. This CDR3 has 15 residues. The V and J ends lost 3 bases and 5 bases respectively, with 16 bases between them. The chain's CDR3 is CASSPRDQVNYGYTF. CDR3 coding DNA: TGTGCCAGCTCACCGCGGGACCAGGTTAATTATGGCTACACCTTC. Using reference TRBV18 and TRBJ1-2 for the parts outside the CDR3, the full variable domain is NAGVMQNPRHLVRRRGQEARLRCSPMKGHSHVYWYRQLPEEGLKFMVYLQKENIIDESGMPKERFSAEFPKEGPSILRIQQVVRGDSAAYFCASSPRDQVNYGYTFGSGTRLTVV.

The chain employs TRBV15 and TRBJ2-7, with D possibly being TRBD2 (6 bases). The CDR3 is made up of 16 amino acids. Germline-derived CDR1 and CDR2 are LNHNV and YYDKDF (reference sequence). V shed 5 bases and J shed 2 bases, with 19 bases lying between them. CDR3 DNA: TGTGCCACCAGCCCTTCATTGGCTAGCGAGGCCTACGAGCAGTACTTC. This gives the protein CATSPSLASEAYEQYF.

This clone was found a few times. The chain employs TRBV7-2 and TRBJ1-3, with a weak D call TRBD1 (5 bases). CDR3 length: 16 amino acids. V dropped 5 bases and J dropped 0 bases, with 14 bases sitting between them. From germline, CDR1 is SGHTA and CDR2 FQGNSA. The chain's CDR3 is CASSPNGGTSGNTIYF. CDR3 coding DNA: TGTGCCAGCAGCCCGAACGGGGGAACCTCTGGAAACACCATATATTTT.

The rearrangement uses TRBV7-8 and TRBJ1-3; 8 nucleotides match TRBD1. Germline trimming cut 3 bases from V and 2 bases from J; bases unmatched to any gene: 3. The germline CDR1 and CDR2 sequences are SGHVS and FQNEAQ. The CDR3 runs to 15 residues. The CDR3 reads CASSFWTGTGNTIYF. The CDR3 DNA reads as TGTGCCAGCAGCTTTTGGACAGGGACTGGAAACACCATATATTTT. Supplemented by reference TRBV7-8 and TRBJ1-3, the full variable domain reads GAGVSQSPRYKVAKRGQDVALRCDPISGHVSLFWYQQALGQGPEFLTYFQNEAQLDKSGLPSDRFFAERPEGSVSTLKIQRTQQEDSAVYLCASSFWTGTGNTIYFGEGSWLTVV.